This T cell receptor (beta chain) was profiled in a study of blood T cells in healthy people across ages. Trimming removed 4 bases from V and 3 bases from J; junction bases left unmatched: 6. The length of the CDR3 is 15 residues. A second PCR, run for about 6 to 12 cycles, used a sample-barcoded 5' primer plus a J-beta primer mix. A single record per CDR3 protein comes from TCRdb applying MiXCR to the 5' RACE reads. Of some 1.1 million distinct CDR3 sequences listed, 35% to 40% are singletons. Donor samples were obtained from healthy Caucasian individuals from Russia, aged about 6 to 95. Per-sample yields of isolated PBMCs were at least 6 million. Regarding this clonotype: Its target is unknown.

The study, taken as a whole, reports: A greater number of naive CD4+ cells and higher diversity distinguished long-lived donors from aged donors. Roughly linearly, TCR beta diversity per million T cells fell as age increased.

The chain couples TRBV12-3 or TRBV12-4 to TRBJ1-1, with 9 bases aligning to TRBD1. The sequencing sample was made of blood. This sequence originates from a man between 18 and 29 years old in good health. Here the CDR3 DNA reads TGTGCCAGCAGTTGGGACTGGGACAGGGACACTGAAGCTTTCTTT. This sequence encodes CASSWDWDRDTEAFF.